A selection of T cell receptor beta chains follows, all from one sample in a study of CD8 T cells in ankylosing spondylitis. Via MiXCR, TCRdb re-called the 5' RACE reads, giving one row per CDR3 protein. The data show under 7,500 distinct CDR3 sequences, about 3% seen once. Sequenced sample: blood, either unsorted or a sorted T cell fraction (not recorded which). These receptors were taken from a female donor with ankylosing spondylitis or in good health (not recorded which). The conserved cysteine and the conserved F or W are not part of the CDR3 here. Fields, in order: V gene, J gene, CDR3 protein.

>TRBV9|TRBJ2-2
ASSATPQDYRPTELF
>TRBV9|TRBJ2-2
ASSDPGNTGELF
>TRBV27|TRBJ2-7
ASSFGLAKSFYEQY
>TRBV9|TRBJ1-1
ASRTGPNTEAF
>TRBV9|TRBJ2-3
ASSGGTGSTDTQY
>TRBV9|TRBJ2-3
ASSGSGGPTDTQY
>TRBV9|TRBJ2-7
ASSPGTSGPGEQY
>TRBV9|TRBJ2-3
ASSVDSQGLADTQY
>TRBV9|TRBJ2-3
ASSLLGLDADTQY
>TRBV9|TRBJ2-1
ASSTSTGLAYNEQF
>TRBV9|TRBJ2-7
ASSGGQVDSGGYEQY
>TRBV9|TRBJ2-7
ASSVGGDSSYEQY
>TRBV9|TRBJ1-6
ASSTGVNSPLH
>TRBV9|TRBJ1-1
ASSVIFGTEAF
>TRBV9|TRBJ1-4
ASSDQWDEKLF
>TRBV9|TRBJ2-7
ASSVGYGHSYEQY
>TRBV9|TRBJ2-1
ASSVGDRVVNEQF
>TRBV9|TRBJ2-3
ASSSARDPWEDTQY
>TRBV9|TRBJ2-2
ASSVPGLADYTGELF
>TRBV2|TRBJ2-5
ASSEARGWAGEETQY
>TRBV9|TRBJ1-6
ASSVDGGTSPLH
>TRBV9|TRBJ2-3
ASSEGDTQY
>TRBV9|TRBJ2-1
ASGFGSGAQF
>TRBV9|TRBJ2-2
ASRPAGDYTGELF
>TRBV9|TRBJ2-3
ASSVLSGRARTDTQY
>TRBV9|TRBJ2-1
ASSVGGLPYNEQF
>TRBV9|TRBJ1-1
ASSPWAMEDTEAF